These 3 T cell receptor beta chains share one sample of origin, sequenced in a study of a mutant IDH1 vaccine in newly diagnosed glioma. Repertoires were generated with immunoSEQ multiplex PCR, while TCRdb's copy carries only in-frame clones and drops some. The data hold nearly 50,000 clones, with roughly 80% observed a single time. Which antigens these TCRs recognize remains unknown. Time point given: week 47, end of study. Every vaccine dose comprised 300 ug of mutant IDH1 20-mer peptide plus topical imiquimod. Sequenced here: PBMCs, sampled from a glioma patient whose treatment included an IDH1 peptide vaccine. The source of these receptors is a woman in her 30s with glioma. Some clones in this sample may be carry-over from other donors' samples.

The chain employs TRBV6-5 and TRBJ1-2, with TRBD1 matching 7 bases. The germline V gene encodes CDR1 MNHEY and CDR2 SVGAGI. This CDR3 comprises 14 residues. Trimming at V came to 3 bases and at J to 2 bases, leaving 3 bases not matched to a gene. This chain's CDR3 is CASSYGTANYGYTF. Here the CDR3 DNA reads TGTGCCAGCAGTTATGGGACAGCCAACTATGGCTACACCTTC.

The V call is TRBV25-1, the J call TRBJ2-5; 7 nucleotides line up with TRBD1. The CDR3 spans 16 residues. With V trimmed by 7 bases and J by 2 bases, 13 bases remained unmatched. Germline V gene data show CDR1 as MGHDK and CDR2 as SYGVNS. As DNA, the CDR3 is TGTGCCAGCACATCAGGGGGAAATCGCCATCAAGAGACCCAGTACTTC. The encoded protein is CASTSGGNRHQETQYF.

The rearrangement links TRBV14 to TRBJ1-5; no clear D gene. CDR1 is SGHDN, CDR2 FVKESK, per germline. The CDR3 consists of 13 residues. Trimming cost V 5 bases and J 3 bases, with 8 bases left between them. The CDR3 nucleotides are TGTGCCAGCAGCGGGTCCTACAATCAGCCCCAGCATTTT. This sequence encodes CASSGSYNQPQHF.